The entry below describes one TCR beta chain. These data are taken from a study of blood T cell repertoires in COVID-19. Study as a whole: Sites across the United States, Italy and Spain contributed samples from acute and convalescent COVID-19.

V was shortened by 1 base and J by 7 bases, with 16 bases between the two germline ends. Per the germline V gene, CDR1 is KGHSH and CDR2 is LQKENI. This CDR3 is built from 15 residues. Sequencing was performed with immunoSEQ multiplex PCR; in TCRdb, only in-frame clones are kept and a portion is missing. The sample gives under 400,000 clones, about 87% of which show up once; roughly 2% is in the top ten. The V call is TRBV18, the J call TRBJ1-2; D is ambiguous. Sequencing was carried out using PBMCs or T cells enriched from blood (not recorded which). The sequence was obtained from a man aged 35-49 years in a cohort exposed to, infected with or recovered from COVID-19 (not recorded which). As DNA, the CDR3 is TGTGCCAGCTCACCACGGGCAGATCCTACGAGTGGCTACACCTTC. This sequence encodes CASSPRADPTSGYTF.